This T cell receptor beta chain appears in the sequencing data of a study of blood T cell repertoires in COVID-19. The overall study: T cells, B-cell-depleted T cells, or PBMCs provided the cDNA or gDNA that served as material.

The sample holds a few counts of this clone. Data came from immunoSEQ multiplex PCR; TCRdb stores just in-frame clones and leaves some out. The data show approximately 170,000 clones, around 82% seen once. The germline gives CDR1 SGDLS, CDR2 YYNGEE. Trimming removed 4 bases from V and 5 bases from J, with 17 bases in between. The CDR3 length is 15 residues. The clonotype comes from a woman aged 80 or over with active or convalescent COVID-19. The V call is TRBV9, the J call TRBJ2-3, with a tentative D call TRBD2 (5 bases). Sequencing used peripheral blood. The CDR3 coding sequence is TGTGCCAGCAGCCAATATGGAGGAAATATAGATACGCAGTATTTT. It yields the protein CASSQYGGNIDTQYF.